Following are 20 T cell receptor beta chains from one sample sequenced in a study of high-grade serous ovarian cancer treatment subgroups. Tumor tissue was taken before any definitive surgery or chemotherapy was given. Profiling relied on immunoSEQ multiplex PCR, and the TCRdb table lists in-frame clones only, not all of them. The sample holds 4,500 to 5,000 clones; more than 65% are singletons and the top ten take around 15%. The specimen was tumor tissue. These receptors all come from a human donor with high-grade serous ovarian cancer.

The chain links TRBV4-3 to TRBJ1-1, with D uncertain. Germline V gene sequence: CDR1 LGHNA, CDR2 YSLEER. The V gene lost 5 bases and the J gene lost 0 bases, with 16 bases spanning the gap. CDR3 length equals 16 residues. CDR3 loop: CASSAERTFMNTEAFF. In nucleotides, the CDR3 is TGCGCCAGCAGCGCTGAGAGGACCTTCATGAACACTGAAGCTTTCTTT.

The J gene is TRBJ1-3, the V gene TRBV7-6; D perhaps matches TRBD1 (5 bases). Per germline, CDR1 SGHVS and CDR2 FNYEAQ. Between the trimmed V and J ends, which lost 5 bases and 4 bases, there was a span of 18 bases. The CDR3 consists of 16 residues. Here the CDR3 reads CASSQNPGRAGNTIYF. For the CDR3, the DNA is TGTGCCAGCAGCCAAAACCCAGGGCGGGCAGGAAACACCATATATTTT.

V is TRBV7-2 and J is TRBJ1-2; no reliable D call. Per the germline V gene, CDR1 is SGHTA and CDR2 is FQGNSA. Trimming cost V 8 bases and J 4 bases, with 14 bases left between them. This CDR3 comprises 13 residues. The CDR3 nucleotides are TGTGCCAGCGGCGGCGGGTGGGTCTATGGCTACACCTTC. It encodes CASGGGWVYGYTF.

CDR3 in amino acids: CASSIGDRGNQPQHF. The CDR3 DNA reads TGTGCCAGTAGTATAGGGGACAGGGGGAATCAGCCCCAGCATTTT. The rearrangement joins TRBV19 to TRBJ1-5; 11 bases line up with TRBD1. Germline V lookup: CDR1 LNHDA, CDR2 SQIVND (reference sequence). CDR3 size: 15 residues. V was pared by 1 base and J by 4 bases, with 0 bases of the junction left unmatched. The complete variable domain, with remaining parts taken from reference TRBV19 and TRBJ1-5, reads DGGITQSPKYLFRKEGQNVTLSCEQNLNHDAMYWYRQDPGQGLRLIYYSQIVNDFQKGDIAEGYSVSREKKESFPLTVTSAQKNPTAFYLCASSIGDRGNQPQHFGDGTRLSIL.

The chain has TRBV28 and TRBJ1-1; D ambiguous. V dropped 4 bases and J dropped 8 bases, with 11 bases sitting between them. CDR3 length: 12 residues. Germline CDR1 is MDHEN and CDR2 is SYDVKM. In DNA, the CDR3 is TGTGCCAGCAGTTCCAACGGGAGAGAAGCTTTCTTT. Translation gives CASSSNGREAFF. Supplemented by reference TRBV28 and TRBJ1-1, the full variable domain reads DVKVTQSSRYLVKRTGEKVFLECVQDMDHENMFWYRQDPGLGLRLIYFSYDVKMKEKGDIPEGYSVSREKKERFSLILESASTNQTSMYLCASSSNGREAFFGQGTRLTVV.

V and J are TRBV6-5 and TRBJ1-5; 7 bases map to TRBD1. V was pared by 6 bases and J by 6 bases, with 5 bases of the junction left unmatched. The V gene's germline CDR1 is MNHEY and CDR2 SVGAGI. The CDR3 totals 13 residues. Here the CDR3 reads CASRGGVGQPQHF. The CDR3 DNA reads as TGTGCCAGCAGAGGGGGCGTGGGTCAGCCCCAGCATTTT.

V gene TRBV7-2 combines with J gene TRBJ1-5; no reliable D call. This CDR3 region has 15 residues. The germline V gene encodes CDR1 SGHTA and CDR2 FQGNSA. The V and J ends lost 3 bases and 9 bases respectively, with 18 bases between them. The CDR3, as DNA: TGTGCCAGCAGCTTCGCAGTGGGAGCATGGCGGCCCCAGCATTTT. Its translation is CASSFAVGAWRPQHF.

This rearrangement joins TRBV5-5 to TRBJ2-7; D gene unclear. Germline V lookup: CDR1 SGHKS, CDR2 YYEKEE (reference sequence). Trimming cost V 2 bases and J 4 bases, with 13 bases left between them. The CDR3 is made up of 14 amino acids. CDR3 sequence reads: CASSLGNNIYEQYV. The CDR3 bases are TGTGCCAGCAGCTTAGGCAACAATATTTACGAGCAGTACGTC.

In its sample, this clone was seen once. The J gene is TRBJ2-2, the V gene TRBV5-5; D gene unclear. Germline V lookup: CDR1 SGHKS, CDR2 YYEKEE (reference sequence). The V and J ends lost 3 bases and 8 bases respectively, with 17 bases between them. The length of the CDR3 is 15 residues. CDR3 sequence: CASSYGSPFEGELFF. CDR3 DNA sequence: TGTGCCAGCAGCTACGGCAGTCCATTCGAAGGGGAGCTGTTTTTT. Variable domain in full (rest from reference TRBV5-5 and TRBJ2-2): DAGVTQSPTHLIKTRGQQVTLRCSPISGHKSVSWYQQVLGQGPQFIFQYYEKEERGRGNFPDRFSARQFPNYSSELNVNALLLGDSALYLCASSYGSPFEGELFFGEGSRLTVL.

There are a few counts of this clone. The V gene is TRBV5-6, the J gene TRBJ2-1, with D perhaps TRBD2 (6 bases). Germline assignment: CDR1 SGHDT and CDR2 YYEEEE. Trimming left V 3 bases short and J 4 bases short, with 11 bases between. The CDR3 length is 14 residues. The CDR3 reads CASSSVGGYNEQFF. The CDR3 DNA reads TGTGCCAGCAGCTCCGTCGGAGGGTACAATGAGCAGTTCTTC.

This clone was counted a single time. The chain recombines TRBV5-5 with TRBJ1-5, with TRBD1 identical over 8 bases. V gave up 4 bases and J gave up 3 bases; unmatched junction bases: 3. The CDR3 is 14 amino acids. Germline V gene lookup returns CDR1 SGHKS and CDR2 YYEKEE (reference sequence). The CDR3 loop is CASSQDRANQPQHF. CDR3 DNA sequence: TGTGCCAGCAGCCAGGACAGGGCCAATCAGCCCCAGCATTTT.

The CDR3 region is CASSPAGVYGYTF. As DNA, the CDR3 is TGTGCCAGCAGCCCGGCAGGGGTCTATGGCTACACCTTC. V usage is TRBV7-3 and J usage is TRBJ1-2, with D tentatively TRBD1 (6 bases). The ends were cut back, 5 bases at V and 4 bases at J, with 11 bases in the middle. The length of the CDR3 is 13 residues. Germline V gene data show CDR1 as SGHTA and CDR2 as FQGTGA.

This rearrangement joins TRBV6-1 to TRBJ1-1; D remains ambiguous. V lost 3 bases and J 7 bases, leaving 12 bases between the germline ends. Germline lookup yields CDR1 MNHNS and CDR2 SASEGT. The CDR3 is 13 amino acids. The CDR3 loop reads CASSEAPGREAFF. CDR3 bases: TGTGCCAGCAGTGAGGCCCCCGGGCGTGAAGCTTTCTTT.

The gene calls are TRBV6-4 and TRBJ2-3, with D uncertain. Looked up from germline, CDR1 is MRHNA and CDR2 is SNTAGT. The CDR3 covers 14 residues. V was pared by 2 bases and J by 5 bases, with 11 bases between. The CDR3: CASSDIGLGDTQYF. CDR3 DNA: TGTGCCAGCAGTGACATCGGGCTGGGAGATACGCAGTATTTT.

This clone appeared a single time. The V and J genes are TRBV6-1 and TRBJ1-5, with 7 bases matching TRBD1. Trimming cost V 2 bases and J 2 bases; bases outside gene matches: 6. This CDR3 has 16 residues. In germline, CDR1 is MNHNS, CDR2 SASEGT. This CDR3 reads CASSELDREGNQPQHF. The CDR3 nucleotides are TGTGCCAGCAGTGAACTCGACAGGGAGGGCAATCAGCCCCAGCATTTT.

This chain links TRBV5-1 with TRBJ1-1, with D perhaps TRBD1 (5 bases). CDR3 length: 17 residues. Between the trimmed V and J ends, which lost 1 base and 0 bases, there was a span of 16 bases. CDR1 is SGHRS and CDR2 is YFSETQ in the germline V gene. This chain's CDR3 is CASSLWSGRFMNTEAFF. The CDR3 DNA reads as TGCGCCAGCAGCTTGTGGTCGGGACGGTTCATGAACACTGAAGCTTTCTTT.

This clone has more than one count but fewer than ten. The rearrangement uses TRBV30 and TRBJ1-6; TRBD1 matches 8 bases. Germline V lookup: CDR1 GTSNPN, CDR2 SVGIG (reference sequence). J was trimmed by 8 bases and V by 3 bases; bases with no gene match: 6. The CDR3 is 14 residues long. CDR3 sequence reads: CAWSPGQGYSPLHF. In nucleotides, the CDR3 is TGTGCCTGGAGCCCCGGACAGGGCTATTCACCCCTCCACTTT.

V usage is TRBV4-3 and J usage is TRBJ2-3; D may be TRBD2 (5 bases). Trimming cost V 0 bases and J 1 base, with 11 bases left between them. The CDR3 runs to 16 residues. In germline, CDR1 is LGHNA, CDR2 YSLEER. The CDR3 bases are TGCGCCAGCAGCCAAGAGGGGTCGCGGGGCACAGATACGCAGTATTTT. Amino acid sequence: CASSQEGSRGTDTQYF.

The CDR3 nucleotides read TGCGCCAGCAGCCCGAGACAGGGGAATTCCTACGAGCAGTACTTC. Encoded protein: CASSPRQGNSYEQYF. The chain uses TRBV5-1 and TRBJ2-7; 8 bases line up with TRBD1. Germline V CDR1 and CDR2: SGHRS, YFSETQ. The CDR3 contains 15 residues. Germline trimming cut 4 bases from V and 1 base from J; bases unmatched to any gene: 7.

The J gene is TRBJ1-5, the V gene TRBV30, with D tentatively TRBD1 (5 bases). This CDR3 is built from 14 residues. Germline V gives CDR1 GTSNPN, CDR2 SVGIG (reference sequence). Deletions cut 0 bases from V and 7 bases from J, with 13 bases between. The CDR3 nucleotides read TGTGCCTGGAGTGTACGGGGTAGGGGCCAGCCCCAGCATTTT. Translating it yields CAWSVRGRGQPQHF. Full variable domain (outside the CDR3, taken from reference TRBV30 and TRBJ1-5): SQTIHQWPATLVQPVGSPLSLECTVEGTSNPNLYWYRQAAGRGLQLLFYSVGIGQISSEVPQNLSASRPQDRQFILSSKKLLLSDSGFYLCAWSVRGRGQPQHFGDGTRLSIL.